This TCR beta chain emerged from a study of beta chain features in type 1 diabetes. General observations from the study: Among patients with Type 1 diabetes, TCRB CDR3s were moderately but significantly shorter in every one of the four CD4+ subsets. PCR might show a preference for shorter templates, equally across patients and controls.

Points on this clone: Its antigen is unidentified.

Sequenced material consisted of expressed TCRB transcripts (all of the isolated RNA was reverse transcribed). Only in-frame clones appear in the TCRdb table, and some are missing; sequencing was by immunoSEQ multiplex PCR. The sample has fewer than 350,000 clones, approximately 16% seen once. Sequenced input: naive CD4+ T cells from blood. This receptor was taken from a young man with type 1 diabetes.

The chain's CDR3 is CASSRGGASYTQYF. CDR3 in DNA: TGTGCCAGCAGCCGGGGGGGGGCTAGCTATACGCAGTATTTT. The chain joins TRBV11-2 to TRBJ2-3; 8 positions match TRBD2. This CDR3 is built from 14 residues. Germline V gives CDR1 SGHAT, CDR2 FQNNGV. V lost 5 bases, J lost 7 bases, and 8 bases stayed unmatched.